This T cell receptor (beta chain) was obtained from a study of control samples from healthy donors and cancer patients. Germline CDR1 and CDR2: MDHEN and SYDVKM. CDR3 length: 13 residues. Trimming cost V 6 bases and J 6 bases, with 12 bases left between them. The table lists this clone with a count of one. This table comes from immunoSEQ multiplex PCR, and its TCRdb copy is limited to in-frame clones, with some not included. Here the sample spans roughly 8,500 clones, roughly 90% being singletons. The chain is built from TRBV28 and TRBJ1-5; D remains ambiguous. This receptor was obtained from a man aged 55 to 70 with colorectal cancer. Sequencing was done on a sample of PBMCs. The CDR3 region is CASSLVAGQPQHF. The CDR3 DNA reads TGTGCCAGCAGCCTAGTAGCGGGTCAGCCCCAGCATTTT.